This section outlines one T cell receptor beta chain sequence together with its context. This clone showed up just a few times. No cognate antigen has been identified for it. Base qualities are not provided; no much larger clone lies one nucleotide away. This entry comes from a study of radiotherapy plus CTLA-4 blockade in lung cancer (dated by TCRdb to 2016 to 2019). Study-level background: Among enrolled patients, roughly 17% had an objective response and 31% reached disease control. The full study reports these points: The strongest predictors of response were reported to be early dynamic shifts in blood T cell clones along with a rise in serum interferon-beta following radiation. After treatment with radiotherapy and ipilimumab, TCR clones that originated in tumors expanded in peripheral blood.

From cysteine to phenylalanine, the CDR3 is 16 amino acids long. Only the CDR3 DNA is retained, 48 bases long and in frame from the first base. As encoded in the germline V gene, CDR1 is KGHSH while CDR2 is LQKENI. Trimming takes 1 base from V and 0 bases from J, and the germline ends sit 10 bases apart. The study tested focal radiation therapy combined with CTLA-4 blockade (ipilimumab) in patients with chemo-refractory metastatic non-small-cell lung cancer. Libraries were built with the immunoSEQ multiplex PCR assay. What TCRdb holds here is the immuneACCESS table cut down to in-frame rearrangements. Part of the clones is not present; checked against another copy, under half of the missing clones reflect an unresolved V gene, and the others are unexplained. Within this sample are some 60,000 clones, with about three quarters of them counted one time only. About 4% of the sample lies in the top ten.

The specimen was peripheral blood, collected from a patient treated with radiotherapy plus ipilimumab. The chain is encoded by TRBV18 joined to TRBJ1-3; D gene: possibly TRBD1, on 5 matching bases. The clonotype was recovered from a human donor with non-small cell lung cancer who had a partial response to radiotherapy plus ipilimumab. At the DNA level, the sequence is TGTGCCAGCTCACCACTTGGCGACAGCTCTGGAAACACCATATATTTT. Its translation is CASSPLGDSSGNTIYF. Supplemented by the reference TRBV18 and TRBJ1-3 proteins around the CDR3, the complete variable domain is NAGVMQNPRHLVRRRGQEARLRCSPMKGHSHVYWYRQLPEEGLKFMVYLQKENIIDESGMPKERFSAEFPKEGPSILRIQQVVRGDSAAYFCASSPLGDSSGNTIYFGEGSWLTVV.